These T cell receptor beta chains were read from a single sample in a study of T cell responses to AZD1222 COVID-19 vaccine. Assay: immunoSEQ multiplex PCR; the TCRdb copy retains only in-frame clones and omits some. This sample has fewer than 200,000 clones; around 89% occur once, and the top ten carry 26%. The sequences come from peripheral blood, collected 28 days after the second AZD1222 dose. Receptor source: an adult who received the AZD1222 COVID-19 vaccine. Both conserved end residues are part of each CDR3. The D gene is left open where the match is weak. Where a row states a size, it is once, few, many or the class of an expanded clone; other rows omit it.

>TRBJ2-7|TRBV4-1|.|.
CASSQGSDYSYEQYF
TGCGCCAGCAGCCAAGGGTCCGACTACTCCTACGAGCAGTACTTC
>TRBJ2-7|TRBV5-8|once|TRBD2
CASSSLAGAHDEQYF
TGTGCCAGCAGCTCTCTAGCGGGAGCCCATGACGAGCAGTACTTC
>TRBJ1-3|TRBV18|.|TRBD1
CASSPVTGVGNTIYF
TGTGCCAGCTCACCTGTAACAGGGGTTGGAAACACCATATATTTT
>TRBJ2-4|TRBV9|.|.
CASSGPGAKNIQYF
TGTGCCAGCAGCGGGCCCGGAGCCAAAAACATTCAGTACTTC
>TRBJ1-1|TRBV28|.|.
CASRIQGFAEAFF
TGTGCCAGCAGAATTCAGGGTTTTGCTGAAGCTTTCTTT
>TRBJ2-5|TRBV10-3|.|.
CAISESTLRGQETQYF
TGTGCCATCAGTGAGTCGACTCTGCGGGGCCAAGAGACCCAGTACTTC
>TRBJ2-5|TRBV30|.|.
CAWSGGFQETQYF
TGTGCCTGGAGTGGAGGGTTCCAAGAGACCCAGTACTTC
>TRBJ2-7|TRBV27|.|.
CASSLQSGTVLTNF
TGTGCCAGCAGTTTACAATCGGGTACGGTATTAACTAACTTC
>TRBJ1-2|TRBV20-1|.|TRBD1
CSASDLDRGAIYGYTF
TGCAGTGCTAGTGACCTTGACAGGGGAGCCATCTATGGCTACACCTTC
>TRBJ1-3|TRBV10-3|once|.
CAIQDSPGNTIYF
TGTGCCATCCAAGACAGCCCTGGAAACACCATATATTTT
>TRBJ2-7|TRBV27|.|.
CASSSQGYEQYF
TGTGCCAGCAGTTCTCAGGGGTACGAGCAGTACTTC
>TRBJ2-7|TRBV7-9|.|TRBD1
CASSYPGQGASEQYF
TGTGCCAGCAGCTACCCGGGACAGGGGGCCAGCGAGCAGTACTTC
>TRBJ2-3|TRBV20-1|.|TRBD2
CSASLSGGYTDTQYF
TGCAGTGCTAGTCTTAGCGGGGGCTACACAGATACGCAGTATTTT
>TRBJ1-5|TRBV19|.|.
CASSPGGLSNQPQHF
TGTGCCTCTAGCCCTGGGGGGCTAAGCAATCAGCCCCAGCATTTT
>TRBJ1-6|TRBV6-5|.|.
CASTNPRERSPLHF
TGTGCCAGCACCAACCCTCGGGAACGCTCACCCCTCCACTTT
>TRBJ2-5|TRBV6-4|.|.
CASSGPEGNQYF
TGTGCCAGCAGTGGCCCTGAAGGAAACCAGTACTTC
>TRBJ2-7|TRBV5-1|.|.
CASREAISYEQYF
TGCGCCAGCAGAGAGGCCATCTCCTACGAGCAGTACTTC
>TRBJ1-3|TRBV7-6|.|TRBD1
CASSLGQTGAPNTIYF
TGTGCCAGCAGCTTAGGGCAGACAGGGGCCCCAAACACCATATATTTT
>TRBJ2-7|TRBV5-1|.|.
CASSVSLADYEQYF
TGCGCCAGCAGCGTATCGTTGGCCGACTACGAGCAGTACTTC